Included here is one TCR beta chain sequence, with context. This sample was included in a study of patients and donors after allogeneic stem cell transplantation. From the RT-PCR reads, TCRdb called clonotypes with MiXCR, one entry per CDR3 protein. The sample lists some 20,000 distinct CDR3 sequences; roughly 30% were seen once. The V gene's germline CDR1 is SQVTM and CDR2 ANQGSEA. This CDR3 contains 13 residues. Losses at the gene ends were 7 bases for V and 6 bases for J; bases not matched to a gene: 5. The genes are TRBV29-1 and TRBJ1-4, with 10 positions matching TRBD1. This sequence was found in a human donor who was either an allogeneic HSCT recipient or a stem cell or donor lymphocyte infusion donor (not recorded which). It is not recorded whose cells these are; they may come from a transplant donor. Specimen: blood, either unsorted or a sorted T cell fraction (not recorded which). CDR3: CSASTGGDEKLFF. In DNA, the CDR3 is TGCAGCGCCTCGACAGGGGGCGATGAAAAACTGTTTTTT.